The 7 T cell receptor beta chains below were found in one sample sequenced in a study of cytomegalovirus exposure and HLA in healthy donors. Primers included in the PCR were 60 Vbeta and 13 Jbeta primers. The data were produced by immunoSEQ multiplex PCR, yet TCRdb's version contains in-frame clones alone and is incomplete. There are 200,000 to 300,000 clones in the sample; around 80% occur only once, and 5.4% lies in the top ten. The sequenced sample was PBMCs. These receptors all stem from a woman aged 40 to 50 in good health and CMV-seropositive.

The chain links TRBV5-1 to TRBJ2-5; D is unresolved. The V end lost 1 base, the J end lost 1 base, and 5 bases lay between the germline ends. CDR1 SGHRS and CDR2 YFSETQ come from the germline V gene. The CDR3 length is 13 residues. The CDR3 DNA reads TGCGCCAGCAGCTTGCAGGTCCAAGAGACCCAGTACTTC. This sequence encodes CASSLQVQETQYF.

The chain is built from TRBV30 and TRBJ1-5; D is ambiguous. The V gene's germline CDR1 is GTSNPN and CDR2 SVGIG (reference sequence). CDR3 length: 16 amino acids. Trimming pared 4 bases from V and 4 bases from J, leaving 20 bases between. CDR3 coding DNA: TGTGCCTGGAATGGAGGGAAAAGTGCATGGAATCAGCCCCAGCATTTT. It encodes CAWNGGKSAWNQPQHF.

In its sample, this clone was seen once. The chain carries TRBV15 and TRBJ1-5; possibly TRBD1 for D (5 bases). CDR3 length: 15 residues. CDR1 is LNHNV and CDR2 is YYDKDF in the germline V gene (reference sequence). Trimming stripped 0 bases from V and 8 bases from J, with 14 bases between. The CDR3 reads CATSRDGQGVEPQHF. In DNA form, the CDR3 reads TGTGCCACCAGCAGAGATGGGCAGGGCGTTGAGCCCCAGCATTTT.

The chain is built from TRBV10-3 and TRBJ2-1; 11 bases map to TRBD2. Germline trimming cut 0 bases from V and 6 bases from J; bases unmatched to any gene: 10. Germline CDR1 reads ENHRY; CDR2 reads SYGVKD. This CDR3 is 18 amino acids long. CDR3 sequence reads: CAISESITGTSGSNEQFF. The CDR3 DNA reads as TGTGCCATCAGTGAGTCCATAACCGGGACTAGCGGAAGCAATGAGCAGTTCTTC.

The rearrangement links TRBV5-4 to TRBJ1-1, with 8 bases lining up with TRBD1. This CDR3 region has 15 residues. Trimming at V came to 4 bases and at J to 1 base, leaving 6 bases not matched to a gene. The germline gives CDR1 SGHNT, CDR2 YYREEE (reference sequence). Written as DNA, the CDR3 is TGTGCCAGCAGCCCCCCCGGACAGGGGAACACTGAAGCTTTCTTT. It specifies CASSPPGQGNTEAFF. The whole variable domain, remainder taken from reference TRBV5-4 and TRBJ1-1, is ETGVTQSPTHLIKTRGQQVTLRCSSQSGHNTVSWYQQALGQGPQFIFQYYREEENGRGNFPPRFSGLQFPNYSSELNVNALELDDSALYLCASSPPGQGNTEAFFGQGTRLTVV.

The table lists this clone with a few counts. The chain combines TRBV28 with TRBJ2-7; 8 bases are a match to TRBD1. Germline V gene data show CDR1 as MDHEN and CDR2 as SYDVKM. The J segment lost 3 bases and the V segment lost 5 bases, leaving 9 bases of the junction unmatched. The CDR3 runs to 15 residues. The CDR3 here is CASSAGGGPLYEQYF. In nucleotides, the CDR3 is TGTGCCAGCAGTGCAGGGGGCGGACCTCTCTACGAGCAGTACTTC.

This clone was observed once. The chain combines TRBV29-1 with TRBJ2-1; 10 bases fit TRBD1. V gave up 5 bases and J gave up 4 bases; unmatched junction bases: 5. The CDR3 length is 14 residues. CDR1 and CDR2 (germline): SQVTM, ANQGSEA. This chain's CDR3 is CSVPGQGFYNEQFF. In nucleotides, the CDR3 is TGCAGCGTTCCGGGACAGGGGTTTTACAATGAGCAGTTCTTC.